The 18 T cell receptor beta chains reported below all come from one sample, sequenced in a study of blood T cell repertoires in COVID-19. Some clones are missing from TCRdb's copy, which holds only in-frame ones; the method was immunoSEQ multiplex PCR. Seen here are 70,000 to 90,000 clones, approximately 80% observed once, and the top ten hold 10% to 15%. The material sequenced was peripheral blood. The origin of the receptors is a human donor in a cohort sampled during active COVID-19.

The chain recombines TRBV2 with TRBJ1-2; a possible D gene is TRBD1 (5 bases). From germline, CDR1 is SNHLY and CDR2 FYNNEI. The ends were cut back, 5 bases at V and 4 bases at J, with 14 bases in the middle. This CDR3 has 14 residues. CDR3 sequence reads: CASSSLREGYGYTF. The CDR3 bases are TGTGCCAGCAGTTCCCTCAGGGAAGGCTATGGCTACACCTTC.

The V call is TRBV2, the J call TRBJ1-1, with TRBD1 as a possible D gene (5 bases). The V gene lost 4 bases and the J gene lost 0 bases, with 9 bases spanning the gap. This CDR3 has 14 amino acids. The germline V gene has CDR1 SNHLY and CDR2 FYNNEI. CDR3 DNA sequence: TGTGCCAGCAGTGTCGGGGGAATGAACACTGAAGCTTTCTTT. Translation gives CASSVGGMNTEAFF.

The chain couples TRBV9 to TRBJ2-3; no definite D call. Germline values: CDR1 SGDLS, CDR2 YYNGEE. The CDR3 totals 14 residues. V lost 1 base and J lost 5, with 11 bases in between. The CDR3 coding sequence is TGTGCCAGCAGCGTATCGTCAGGTGGAGATACGCAGTATTTT. Translating gives CASSVSSGGDTQYF. Drawing the rest from reference TRBV9 and TRBJ2-3, the complete variable domain is DSGVTQTPKHLITATGQRVTLRCSPRSGDLSVYWYQQSLDQGLQFLIQYYNGEERAKGNILERFSAQQFPDLHSELNLSSLELGDSALYFCASSVSSGGDTQYFGPGTRLTVL.

The chain is built from TRBV4-1 and TRBJ2-3, with 8 positions matching TRBD1. The CDR3 covers 19 residues. The trim removed 0 bases at V and 7 bases at J, leaving 18 bases unmatched. Per germline, CDR1 MGHRA and CDR2 YSYEKL. CDR3 DNA: TGCGCCAGCAGCCAAGAAATCGGAACCAGGGGGCCCGGACAAAATACGCAGTATTTT. This sequence encodes CASSQEIGTRGPGQNTQYF.

This clone was seen just once. This rearrangement joins TRBV19 to TRBJ2-7; the D gene is possibly TRBD1 (5 bases). In germline, CDR1 is LNHDA, CDR2 SQIVND (reference sequence). Trimming removed 4 bases from V and 3 bases from J, with 13 bases in between. The CDR3 is 14 residues long. CDR3 residues: CASSRSDTNYEQYF. The CDR3 coding sequence is TGTGCCAGTAGTAGGTCGGACACGAACTACGAGCAGTACTTC.

This clone was seen only a few times. The chain links TRBV2 to TRBJ2-2, with TRBD2 identical over 7 bases. The J segment lost 8 bases and the V segment lost 7 bases, leaving 19 bases of the junction unmatched. Germline V gives CDR1 SNHLY, CDR2 FYNNEI. This CDR3 comprises 17 residues. Here the CDR3 reads CASIGTLAAAFQGELFF. As DNA, the CDR3 is TGTGCCAGCATTGGGACCCTAGCGGCCGCGTTCCAGGGGGAGCTGTTTTTT.

V usage is TRBV19 and J usage is TRBJ2-1, with 8 bases lining up with TRBD2. The junction had 17 bases not matched to a gene; V was cut back by 7 bases and J by 15 bases. This CDR3 has 14 residues. CDR1 is LNHDA and CDR2 is SQIVND in the germline V gene (reference sequence). The CDR3 sequence: CASTYTPGTGGAFF. For the CDR3, the DNA is TGTGCCAGTACCTATACCCCGGGAACGGGAGGGGCGTTCTTC.

In DNA, the CDR3 is TGTGCCAGCAGTTGGCCTAGCGGGGGGCAAGAGACCCAGTACTTC. Its protein is CASSWPSGGQETQYF. The V gene is TRBV6-2 or TRBV6-3, the J gene TRBJ2-5; 11 positions agree with TRBD2. The ends lost 4 bases at V and 2 bases at J; junction bases unmatched: 3. The germline V gene has CDR1 MNHEY and CDR2 SVGEGT. CDR3 length: 15 amino acids.

This CDR3 reads CASRQGNFNEQFF. For the CDR3, the DNA is TGTGCCAGCAGACAGGGGAATTTCAATGAGCAGTTCTTC. This sequence joins TRBV6-5 and TRBJ2-1; 7 nucleotides line up with TRBD1. The germline CDR1 and CDR2 sequences are MNHEY and SVGAGI. The CDR3 extends over 13 amino acids. V was pared by 6 bases and J by 6 bases, with 5 bases of the junction left unmatched.

The gene calls are TRBV2 and TRBJ1-2; no firm D call. The CDR3 totals 14 residues. Germline CDR1 reads SNHLY; CDR2 reads FYNNEI. Trimming removed 5 bases at V and 4 bases at J, with 14 bases between. CDR3 coding DNA: TGTGCCAGCAGTCCGGGATCCTTCCTCTATGGCTACACCTTC. It encodes CASSPGSFLYGYTF.

This clone was recorded once. The rearrangement joins TRBV6-5 to TRBJ2-7; TRBD1 is a possible D gene (7 bases). The CDR3 has 15 residues. Germline assignment: CDR1 MNHEY and CDR2 SVGAGI. Trimming removed 7 bases at V and 2 bases at J, with 18 bases between. In DNA, the CDR3 is TGTGCCAGCACCTCCGGACAGGAGGGTCCCTACGAGCAGTACTTC. This codes for CASTSGQEGPYEQYF.

The J gene is TRBJ1-6, the V gene TRBV28, with 9 bases identical to TRBD1. The junction had 11 bases not matched to a gene; V was cut back by 5 bases and J by 12 bases. Germline loops: CDR1 MDHEN, CDR2 SYDVKM. The CDR3 is 15 amino acids. The CDR3 region is CASSAPGQGHKPLHF. In nucleotides, the CDR3 is TGTGCCAGCAGTGCGCCGGGACAGGGTCATAAACCCCTCCACTTT.

The chain carries TRBV5-1 and TRBJ1-1; 8 nucleotides line up with TRBD1. Trimming took 2 bases from V and 5 from J; bases not matched to a gene: 5. CDR3 length equals 14 residues. CDR1 SGHRS and CDR2 YFSETQ come from the germline V gene. The CDR3 DNA follows: TGCGCCAGCAGCTTTAGCAGGGGGCAGACTGAAGCTTTCTTT. Translation gives CASSFSRGQTEAFF.

The V and J genes are TRBV6-5 and TRBJ1-2; 7 positions match TRBD1. CDR1 is MNHEY, CDR2 SVGAGI, per germline. This CDR3 region has 14 residues. Trimming cost V 7 bases and J 4 bases; bases outside gene matches: 9. In nucleotides, the CDR3 is TGTGCCAGCAAGACCCCCGGGACAGCCTATGGCTACACCTTC. Translation gives CASKTPGTAYGYTF.

V is TRBV10-3 and J is TRBJ1-5; perhaps TRBD1 as D (5 bases). The CDR3 runs 13 residues. V lost 10 bases, J lost 1 base, and 11 bases lay in between. CDR1 ENHRY and CDR2 SYGVKD come from the germline V gene. CDR3 in DNA: TGTGCCACCCAGGGACTGAGCAATCAGCCCCAGCATTTT. It specifies CATQGLSNQPQHF.

The V and J genes are TRBV11-3 and TRBJ2-7; the D gene is possibly TRBD2 (6 bases). V lost 5 bases to trimming and J lost 4 bases, with 12 bases between them. The CDR3 extends over 13 amino acids. The germline V gene encodes CDR1 SGHNT and CDR2 YENEEA. DNA for the CDR3: TGTGCCAGCAGCCCCTCTGGGGGGTACGAGCAGTACTTC. This encodes CASSPSGGYEQYF. Looking up the rest from reference TRBV11-3 and TRBJ2-7 gives the full variable domain: EAGVVQSPRYKIIEKKQPVAFWCNPISGHNTLYWYLQNLGQGPELLIRYENEEAVDDSQLPKDRFSAERLKGVDSTLKIQPAELGDSAVYLCASSPSGGYEQYFGPGTRLTVT.

This clone occurred once. The chain joins TRBV28 to TRBJ1-1, with D uncertain. Trimming took 8 bases from V and 1 from J, leaving 11 bases between them. The CDR3 sequence is 13 residues long. The germline CDR1 and CDR2 sequences are MDHEN and SYDVKM. CDR3 amino acids: CASLEAKNTEAFF. The CDR3 DNA follows: TGTGCCAGCTTGGAGGCCAAGAACACTGAAGCTTTCTTT.

The chain is built from TRBV2 and TRBJ1-1; D remains ambiguous. CDR1 and CDR2 (germline): SNHLY, FYNNEI. Deletions cut 3 bases from V and 3 bases from J, with 8 bases between. The CDR3 consists of 13 residues. CDR3 region: CASSEGGYTEAFF. The CDR3 DNA follows: TGTGCCAGCAGTGAGGGAGGGTACACTGAAGCTTTCTTT.